The present entry profiles one T cell receptor (beta chain) with its context. Clones were read by immunoSEQ multiplex PCR, and TCRdb kept only the in-frame ones, dropping some. The data contain 160,000 or so clones, roughly 87% of them singletons. These data originate in a study of blood T cell repertoires in COVID-19. V gave up 3 bases and J gave up 1 base, with 16 bases separating them. The length of the CDR3 is 16 residues. The V gene's germline CDR1 is SNHLY and CDR2 FYNNEI. The chain recombines TRBV2 with TRBJ2-7; the D gene is possibly TRBD1 (5 bases). The sequence was obtained from a woman between 45 and 60 years old with acute or convalescent COVID-19. The specimen sequenced was peripheral blood. The CDR3 nucleotides read TGTGCCAGCAGTGAGGTGGGGCAGGCCTTATCCTACGAGCAGTACTTC. Its translation is CASSEVGQALSYEQYF.